This T cell receptor (beta chain) is drawn from a study of T cells in Graves' hyperthyroidism and ophthalmopathy. Germline loops: CDR1 SGHVS, CDR2 FQNEAQ. V shed 3 bases, J shed 3 bases, and the junction held 8 bases outside the gene matches. The CDR3 is 16 amino acids. With regard to this clonotype: Its antigen remains unidentified.

Study outcomes and limitations: Ophthalmopathy stood apart from stable hyperthyroidism in a 13 V-J model. In validation, the model predicted ophthalmopathy. These predictions came a median about 6 months before onset.

Amplified TCR beta CDR3 regions came from RNA transcripts. First-round RT-PCR targeting the TCR CDR3 was performed with the HTBI primer set. MiXCR, run by TCRdb on the multiplex PCR reads, gives a single entry per CDR3 protein. The sample consists of approximately 560,000 distinct CDR3 sequences, about 43% of them appearing once. Diagnoses rested on clinical symptoms, serum thyroxine and TRAb, thyroid ultrasound and orbital computed tomography. The sequence came from a woman in her late teens or twenties with Graves' hyperthyroidism. V and J are TRBV7-8 and TRBJ2-7, with TRBD2 matching 10 bases. The material sequenced was peripheral blood or thyroid tissue (not recorded which). The CDR3 nucleotides are TGTGCCAGCAGCTTTTCCGGGACTAGCGTCATCTACGAGCAGTACTTC. Residues: CASSFSGTSVIYEQYF.